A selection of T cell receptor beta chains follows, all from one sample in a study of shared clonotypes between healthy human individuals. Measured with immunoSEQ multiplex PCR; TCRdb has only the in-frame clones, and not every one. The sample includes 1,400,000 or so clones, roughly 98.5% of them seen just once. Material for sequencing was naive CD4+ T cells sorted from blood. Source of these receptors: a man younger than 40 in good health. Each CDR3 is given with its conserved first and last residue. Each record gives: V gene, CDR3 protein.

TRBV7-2 CASSFRLVNEQFF
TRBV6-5 CASSYSGGGLSEQYF
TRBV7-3 CASSSRTGVSGYTF
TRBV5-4 CASRQTSGSVDEQFF
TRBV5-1 CASSLGDPPNEQFF
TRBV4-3 CASSQVLGHEQFF
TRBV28 CASTPGGRGRRLLNEQYF
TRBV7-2 CASSLRTIVSYGYTF
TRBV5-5 CASSLRLPMVNQPQHF
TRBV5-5 CASSLGGRYEQYF
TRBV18 CASSPKDRDTEAFF
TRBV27 CASSFLAGEKDTQYF
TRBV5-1 CASSLFASGTSVSYEQYF
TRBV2 CASSSGNTIYF
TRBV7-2 CASSLAGHRYGYTF
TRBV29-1 CSVEAEAYNEQFF
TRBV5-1 CASSLVPQGTVAGDLYNEQFF